This record looks at one T cell receptor (beta chain) sequence and its context. The antigen remains undetermined. Indicated time point: blood from clinic visit 5 months post-surgery; TSC patient then seizure free. The sequenced cases were selected for having the highest brain T cell transcript signatures. Before surgery, patients took at least one anti-epileptic drug. This record belongs to a study of brain T cells in children with intractable seizures. Study-level points and caveats: Patients' HCMV serostatus was unknown; virus specificity rests on CDR3 similarity alone.

The table came from immunoSEQ multiplex PCR; TCRdb's copy has only in-frame clones and leaves some out. The sample shows hundreds of thousands of clones, roughly 93% of them seen only once. Germline loops: CDR1 SNHLY, CDR2 FYNNEI. The V gene lost 6 bases and the J gene lost 8 bases, with 8 bases spanning the gap. The CDR3 loop spans 11 amino acids. The source is a boy younger than two with tuberous sclerosis and intractable seizures. Sequenced material: peripheral blood, taken 4 to 5 months after surgery. The rearrangement links TRBV2 to TRBJ2-1; a possible D gene is TRBD1 (6 bases). CDR3 loop: CASSYRDEQFF. The CDR3, as DNA: TGTGCCAGCAGCTACAGGGATGAGCAGTTCTTC. Complete variable domain (other parts from reference TRBV2 and TRBJ2-1): EPEVTQTPSHQVTQMGQEVILRCVPISNHLYFYWYRQILGQKVEFLVSFYNNEISEKSEIFDDQFSVERPDGSNFTLKIRSTKLEDSAMYFCASSYRDEQFFGPGTRLTVL.